Following are 16 T cell receptor beta chains from one sample sequenced in a study of monozygotic twins with inflammatory bowel disease. With the 5' RACE reads reprocessed, TCRdb shows one record per CDR3 protein and no DNA. This sample lists some 200,000 distinct CDR3 sequences; its ten largest clones have 7.7%. Source material: blood. The source of these receptors is a human donor with ulcerative colitis or Crohn's disease, or a healthy co-twin of an affected twin (not recorded which).

The chain uses TRBV7-9 and TRBJ2-2; the TCRdb D gene call, TRBD2, has no DNA to confirm it. CDR1 is SEHNR, CDR2 FQNEAQ, per germline (reference sequence). This CDR3 comprises 13 residues. The CDR3 is CASSLEAGVELFF.

The chain has TRBV7-2 and TRBJ2-5. CDR1 and CDR2 from the germline V gene are SGHTA and FQGNSA. The CDR3 spans 15 residues. This chain's CDR3 is CASSLVDHLQETQYF.

The V gene is TRBV4-1, the J gene TRBJ1-5. CDR3 length: 16 residues. Germline V gene lookup returns CDR1 MGHRA and CDR2 YSYEKL. The chain's CDR3 is CASSQDGGFGNQPQHF.

The chain has TRBV6-5 and TRBJ1-4. The CDR3 is 14 amino acids. Germline CDR1 and CDR2: MNHEY and SVGAGI. CDR3 amino acids: CASSYTAFNEKLFF.

The rearrangement links TRBV3-1 to TRBJ2-1; the D gene TCRdb calls, TRBD2, cannot be checked with no DNA. Germline V gene sequence: CDR1 LGHDT, CDR2 YNNKEL (reference sequence). The CDR3 loop spans 17 amino acids. The CDR3 loop reads CASSQEEGLAGGYEQFF.

V and J are TRBV20-1 and TRBJ2-3. The germline V gene encodes CDR1 DFQATT and CDR2 SNEGSKA (reference sequence). The CDR3 consists of 13 residues. The CDR3 sequence: CSAYDTVTDTQYF.

The chain combines TRBV5-1 with TRBJ2-3. The CDR3 sequence is 14 residues long. Germline V gives CDR1 SGHRS, CDR2 YFSETQ. This CDR3 is CASSLGLAPDTQYF.

The V gene is TRBV20-1, the J gene TRBJ2-4; TCRdb outputs TRBD2, but without DNA this stays unchecked. The germline gives CDR1 DFQATT, CDR2 SNEGSKA (reference sequence). The CDR3 runs to 15 residues. The CDR3 here is CSAPTSGSAKNIQYF.

The rearrangement links TRBV5-6 to TRBJ1-3. The germline CDR1 and CDR2 sequences are SGHDT and YYEEEE. This CDR3 has 15 residues. The CDR3 protein is CASSLGVFSGNTIYF.

CDR3 protein: CASSYLIAGGKPSSYNEQFF. This rearrangement joins TRBV6-2 or TRBV6-3 to TRBJ2-1; TCRdb's assignment of TRBD2 cannot be checked, as there is no DNA. Per the germline V gene, CDR1 is MNHEY and CDR2 is SVGEGT. This CDR3 is built from 20 residues.

The rearrangement joins TRBV3-1 to TRBJ2-2. The CDR3 runs 12 residues. The germline V gene has CDR1 LGHDT and CDR2 YNNKEL (reference sequence). The CDR3 sequence is CASSPVNGELFF.

J is TRBJ2-3 and V is TRBV19; absent DNA, TCRdb's TRBD1 call cannot be checked. The germline gives CDR1 LNHDA, CDR2 SQIVND (reference sequence). The CDR3 length is 14 residues. The CDR3: CASSSRGSTDTQYF.

This chain joins TRBV18 and TRBJ2-7. Germline CDR1 KGHSH, CDR2 LQKENI. The CDR3 contains 13 residues. CDR3 in amino acids: CASSPPGNYEQYF.

V usage is TRBV7-2 and J usage is TRBJ2-1; TCRdb selects TRBD2, and the lack of DNA leaves this call unchecked. The CDR3 loop spans 16 amino acids. Germline V gene lookup returns CDR1 SGHTA and CDR2 FQGNSA. The CDR3 reads CASSLVLASPGNEQFF.

The chain carries TRBV20-1 and TRBJ2-6; absent DNA, TCRdb's TRBD2 call cannot be checked. Germline V lookup: CDR1 DFQATT, CDR2 SNEGSKA (reference sequence). The CDR3 loop spans 16 amino acids. The CDR3 sequence is CSARPSPSPGANVLTF.

This rearrangement joins TRBV6-1 to TRBJ2-1; TCRdb returns TRBD2, unconfirmable since there is no DNA. Looked up from germline, CDR1 is MNHNS and CDR2 is SASEGT. This CDR3 is built from 16 residues. The CDR3 reads CASNVLAGGSYNEQFF.